The TCR beta chain described here comes from a study of blood T cell repertoires in COVID-19. Study summary: T cells, B-cell-depleted T cells, or PBMCs supplied cDNA or gDNA.

Resolution of symptoms, clearance, or two negative PCRs was present in recovered Cohort 3 donors. CDR1 and CDR2 from the germline V gene are MNHEY and SMNVEV (reference sequence). CDR3 length: 14 amino acids. With V trimmed by 6 bases and J by 6 bases, 2 bases remained unmatched. Data came from immunoSEQ multiplex PCR; TCRdb stores just in-frame clones and leaves some out. The sample comprises some 300,000 clones, roughly 87% of which are singletons, and 0.8% to 1% rests with the top ten. The receptor was isolated from a woman aged 25 to 39 who had recovered from COVID-19. The V and J genes are TRBV27 and TRBJ2-1, with TRBD2 matching 13 bases. Sequenced material: PBMCs or T cells enriched from blood (not recorded which). Here the CDR3 reads CASRGLAGINEQFF. The DNA for the CDR3 is TGTGCCAGCAGGGGACTAGCGGGAATCAATGAGCAGTTCTTC.